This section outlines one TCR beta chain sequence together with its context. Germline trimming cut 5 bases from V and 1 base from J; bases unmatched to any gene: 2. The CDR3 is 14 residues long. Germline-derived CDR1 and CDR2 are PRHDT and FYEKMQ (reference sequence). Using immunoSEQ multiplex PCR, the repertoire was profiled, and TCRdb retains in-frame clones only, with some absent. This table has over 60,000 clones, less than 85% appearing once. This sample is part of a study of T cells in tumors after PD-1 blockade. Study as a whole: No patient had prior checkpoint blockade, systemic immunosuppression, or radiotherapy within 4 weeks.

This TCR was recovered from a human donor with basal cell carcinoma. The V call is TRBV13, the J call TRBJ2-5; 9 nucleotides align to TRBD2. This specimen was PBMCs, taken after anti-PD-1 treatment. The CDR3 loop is CASSASGAQETQYF. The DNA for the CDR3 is TGTGCCAGCAGCGCTAGCGGGGCCCAAGAGACCCAGTACTTC.